This T cell receptor (beta chain) was captured in a study of graft-versus-host responses after intestinal transplantation. Study-wide background: All of the recipients had induction that used anti-thymocyte globulin, then tacrolimus and steroids for around 3 years. Findings and caveats of the study: Circulating GvH clones peaking coincided with falling HvG clones soon after transplant. Graft-versus-host to host-versus-graft clonal ratios in allografts were high in patients with graft-donor T cell macrochimerism. GvH clonotypes were identified within recipient marrow, with a subset emerging first in ileum or blood.

A note on this clone: Its antigen remains unidentified.

TCRdb's table, derived via immunoSEQ multiplex PCR, lists solely in-frame clones and lacks some. The data contain about 100,000 clones, roughly 90% of them singletons. There are 16 residues in the CDR3. In germline, CDR1 is ENHRY, CDR2 SYGVKD. The V end lost 3 bases, the J end lost 1 base, and 13 bases lay between the germline ends. Sequenced material: unstimulated CD4+ T cells sorted from spleen or lymph node cells, taken before transplant. The chain links TRBV10-3 to TRBJ1-5; no clear D gene. The TCR comes from a human donor who was the organ donor for an intestinal transplant. In nucleotides, the CDR3 is TGTGCCATCAGTGATTCGTGGGCGGGAAGCAATCAGCCCCAGCATTTT. This codes for CAISDSWAGSNQPQHF.